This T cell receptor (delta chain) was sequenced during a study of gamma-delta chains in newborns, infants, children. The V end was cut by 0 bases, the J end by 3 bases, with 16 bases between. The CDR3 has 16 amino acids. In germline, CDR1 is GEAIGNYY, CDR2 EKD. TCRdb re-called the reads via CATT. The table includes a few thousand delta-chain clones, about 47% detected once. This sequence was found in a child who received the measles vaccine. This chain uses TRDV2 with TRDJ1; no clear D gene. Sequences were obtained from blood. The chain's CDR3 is CACDTVAYLLPDKLIF. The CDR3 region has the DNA TGTGCCTGTGACACCGTGGCTTATCTGCTGCCCGATAAACTCATCTTT.